One sample yielded the 5 T cell receptor beta chains listed below, sequenced in a study of OX40 agonist ivuxolimab in advanced cancers. Sequencing used immunoSEQ multiplex PCR; TCRdb keeps in-frame clones, though not all of them. This sample yields tens of thousands of clones, of which roughly 90% are seen a single time; over 7.5% belongs to the top ten. The source was CD4+ or CD8+ T cells sorted from blood, collected in a trial of the OX40 agonist ivuxolimab. These receptors were collected from an adult with an advanced solid tumor such as melanoma, head and neck, liver or kidney cancer.

V and J are TRBV7-9 and TRBJ2-5, with a tentative D call TRBD2 (6 bases). The assigned J gene may be wrong: the sequence end matches TRBJ2-7 better. CDR1 is SEHNR and CDR2 is FQNEAQ in the germline V gene (reference sequence). The length of the CDR3 is 13 residues. CDR3 sequence reads: CASSGGSSYEQYF. The CDR3 nucleotides read TGTGCCAGCAGCGGGGGGAGCTCCTACGAGCAGTACTTC.

V gene TRBV11-3 combines with J gene TRBJ2-7; D might be TRBD2 (6 bases). From germline, CDR1 is SGHNT and CDR2 YENEEA. Trimming left V 2 bases short and J 4 bases short, with 9 bases between. The CDR3 spans 13 residues. CDR3 loop: CASSLSEGYEQYF. The DNA of the CDR3 is TGTGCCAGCAGCTTATCGGAGGGGTACGAGCAGTACTTC. The whole variable domain, remainder taken from reference TRBV11-3 and TRBJ2-7, is EAGVVQSPRYKIIEKKQPVAFWCNPISGHNTLYWYLQNLGQGPELLIRYENEEAVDDSQLPKDRFSAERLKGVDSTLKIQPAELGDSAVYLCASSLSEGYEQYFGPGTRLTVT.

The chain recombines TRBV4-1 with TRBJ2-5; 8 bases are a match to TRBD2. The J call may be incorrect, as the DNA end agrees better with TRBJ2-7. The CDR3 is 16 residues long. CDR1 is MGHRA, CDR2 YSYEKL, per germline. CDR3 region: CASSLRSGGSPYEQYF. The CDR3 DNA sequence: TGCGCCAGCAGCCTCCGAAGCGGGGGATCTCCCTACGAGCAGTACTTC.

The chain joins TRBV6-4 to TRBJ1-6, with D unclear. CDR3 length: 13 amino acids. The V gene's germline CDR1 is MRHNA and CDR2 SNTAGT. Trimming left V 3 bases short and J 6 bases short, with 6 bases between. This chain's CDR3 is CASSEVINSPLHF. The CDR3 coding sequence is TGTGCCAGCAGTGAAGTTATTAATTCACCCCTCCACTTT.

The chain combines TRBV9 with TRBJ2-3; the match to TRBD2 covers 8 bases. The CDR3 is 17 amino acids. Germline assignment: CDR1 SGDLS and CDR2 YYNGEE. J lost 2 bases, V lost 2 bases, and 10 bases had no gene match. The CDR3 reads CASSVASGGRYTDTQYF. CDR3 DNA: TGTGCCAGCAGCGTTGCATCGGGGGGGCGTTACACAGATACGCAGTATTTT.